This T cell receptor beta chain was recorded in a study of blood T cells in healthy people across ages. General study points: Older age went with lower TCR beta diversity per million T cells, in a roughly linear way. Long-lived donors exceeded aged donors in naive CD4+ cells and diversity. Naive T cell percentage strongly correlated with TCR beta diversity.

This clonotype turned up a few times. The antigen remains unidentified. Primers used in a second PCR of roughly 7 to 12 cycles were a sample-barcoded 5' primer and a J-beta primer mix. Each sample yielded at least 2.5 million CDR3-containing paired-end reads. From the 5' RACE reads, TCRdb called clonotypes with MiXCR, one entry per CDR3 protein. The data contain approximately 1.5 million distinct CDR3 sequences, less than 45% of them seen just once; the ten biggest clones take up approximately 4.1%. CDR3 length equals 14 residues. CDR1 MNHEY and CDR2 SVGEGT come from the germline V gene. The junction had 4 bases not matched to a gene; V was cut back by 4 bases and J by 4 bases.

This clonotype was obtained from a young woman in good health. The material sequenced was blood. The rearrangement uses TRBV6-2 or TRBV6-3 and TRBJ1-1, with 9 bases lining up with TRBD1. The CDR3 DNA follows: TGTGCCAGCAGTTGGGGACAGGGCATCACTGAAGCTTTCTTT. It codes for CASSWGQGITEAFF.